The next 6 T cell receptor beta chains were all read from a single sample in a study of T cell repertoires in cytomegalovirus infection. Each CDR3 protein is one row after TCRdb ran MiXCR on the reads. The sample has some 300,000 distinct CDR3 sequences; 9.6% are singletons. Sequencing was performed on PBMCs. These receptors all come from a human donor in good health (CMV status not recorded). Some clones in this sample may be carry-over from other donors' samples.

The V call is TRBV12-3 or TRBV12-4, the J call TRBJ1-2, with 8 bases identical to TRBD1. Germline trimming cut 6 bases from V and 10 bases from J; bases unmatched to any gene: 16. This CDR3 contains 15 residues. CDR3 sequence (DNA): TGTGCCAGCAGAAGAAATCCGGGACAGGTTATGTACTACACCTTC. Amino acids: CASRRNPGQVMYYTF.

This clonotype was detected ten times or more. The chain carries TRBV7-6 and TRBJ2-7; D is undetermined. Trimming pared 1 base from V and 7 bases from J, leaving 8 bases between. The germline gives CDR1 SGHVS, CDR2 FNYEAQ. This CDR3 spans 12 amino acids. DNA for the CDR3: TGTGCCAGCAGCTTAGGCGACGGAGAGCAGTACTTC. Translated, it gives CASSLGDGEQYF.

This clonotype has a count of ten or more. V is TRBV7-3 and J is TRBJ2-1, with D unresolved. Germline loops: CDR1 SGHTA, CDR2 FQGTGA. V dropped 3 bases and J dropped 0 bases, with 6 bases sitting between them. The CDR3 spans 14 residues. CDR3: CASSFLSSYNEQFF. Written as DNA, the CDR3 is TGTGCCAGCAGCTTTTTGAGCTCCTACAATGAGCAGTTCTTC.

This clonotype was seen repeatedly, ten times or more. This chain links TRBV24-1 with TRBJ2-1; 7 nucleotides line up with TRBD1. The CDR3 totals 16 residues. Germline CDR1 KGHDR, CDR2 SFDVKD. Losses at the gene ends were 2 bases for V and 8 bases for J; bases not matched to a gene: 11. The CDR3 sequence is CATSDYNTGARDEQFF. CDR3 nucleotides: TGTGCCACCAGTGATTACAATACAGGGGCAAGGGATGAGCAGTTCTTC.

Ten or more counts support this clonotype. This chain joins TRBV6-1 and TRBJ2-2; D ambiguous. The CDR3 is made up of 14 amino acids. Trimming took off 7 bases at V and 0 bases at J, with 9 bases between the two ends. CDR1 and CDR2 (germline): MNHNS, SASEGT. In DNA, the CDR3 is TGTGCCAGCAATCGGCAGACGAACACCGGGGAGCTGTTTTTT. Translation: CASNRQTNTGELFF.

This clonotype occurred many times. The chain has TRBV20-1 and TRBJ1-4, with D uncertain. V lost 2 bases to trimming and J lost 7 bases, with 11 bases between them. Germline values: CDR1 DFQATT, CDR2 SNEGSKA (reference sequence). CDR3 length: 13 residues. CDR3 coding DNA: TGCAGTGCTAGATCTGTACGGGGTGAAAAACTGTTTTTT. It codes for CSARSVRGEKLFF.